This entry describes one T cell receptor beta chain. Antigen: not known. Clones were read by immunoSEQ multiplex PCR, and TCRdb kept only the in-frame ones, dropping some. The table includes roughly 150,000 clones, roughly 90% detected once. This sample stems from a study of T cell responses to AZD1222 COVID-19 vaccine. Points from the study as a whole: Increases in Spike-specific TCR breadth and depth were seen after two AZD1222 doses. Females made up more of the donors, who were largely white British, and clonal diversity may have come out too low. There were vaccine-associated CD4 TCRs across spike, dominant at 160-218 and 743-854.

This CDR3 has 15 residues. CDR1 is MRHNA, CDR2 SNTAGT, per germline. The V gene lost 3 bases and the J gene lost 2 bases, with 8 bases spanning the gap. The receptor was isolated from an adult in good health. The rearrangement uses TRBV6-4 and TRBJ2-6, with D tentatively TRBD1 (5 bases). Sequenced here: peripheral blood, sampled on day 0 of AZD1222 vaccination. The CDR3 loop is CASSEKGAGANVLTF. CDR3 nucleotides: TGTGCCAGCAGTGAGAAAGGGGCTGGGGCCAACGTCCTGACTTTC.